The rows below give T cell receptor beta chains drawn from one sample of a study of T cell responses to AZD1222 COVID-19 vaccine. Profiled with immunoSEQ multiplex PCR; TCRdb holds only in-frame clones, not every one. The repertoire holds about 100,000 clones, with around 90% as singletons. The sample consisted of peripheral blood, taken on day 0 of AZD1222 vaccination. The receptors come from an adult in good health. The CDR3 runs from the conserved cysteine through the conserved F or W. A D gene is named only where the DNA matches it firmly. Size is omitted from some rows. Given values are once, few, many or a class for expanded clones.

>.|TRBJ2-2|.|TRBV7-7
CASSHPSSKGGELFF
TGTGCCAGCAGCCACCCTAGTTCGAAGGGCGGGGAGCTGTTTTTT
>.|TRBJ1-5|.|TRBV6-6
CASSYSSLYSNQPQHF
TGTGCCAGCAGTTACTCGTCCCTCTATAGCAATCAGCCCCAGCATTTT
>.|TRBJ2-3|.|TRBV5-1
CASSYLGLYGDTQYF
TGCGCCAGCAGCTACCTGGGACTGTATGGAGATACGCAGTATTTT
>.|TRBJ1-1|.|TRBV19
CASRGVNTEAFF
TGTGCCAGTAGGGGGGTGAACACTGAAGCTTTCTTT
>.|TRBJ2-7|.|TRBV18
CASSQGVDYEQYF
TGTGCCAGCTCACAGGGGGTGGACTACGAGCAGTACTTC
>TRBD1|TRBJ1-2|.|TRBV19
CASSIAGQGVRVGYTF
TGTGCCAGTAGTATTGCTGGACAGGGGGTTCGGGTTGGCTACACCTTC
>TRBD1|TRBJ1-2|.|TRBV5-4
CASSTDRDRGYTF
TGTGCCAGCAGCACGGACAGGGACCGTGGCTACACCTTC
>.|TRBJ1-1|.|TRBV19
CASSSLPGMNTEAFF
TGTGCCAGTAGTAGTTTGCCAGGGATGAACACTGAAGCTTTCTTT
>.|TRBJ2-3|.|TRBV10-1
CASKKGRTDTQYF
TGCGCCAGCAAAAAGGGCAGGACAGATACGCAGTATTTT
>TRBD1|TRBJ2-3|once|TRBV27
CASSQQGVGDTQYF
TGTGCCAGCAGCCAACAGGGGGTTGGAGATACGCAGTATTTT
>.|TRBJ2-1|.|TRBV5-1
CASSKLGGVTYNEQFF
TGCGCCAGCAGTAAATTGGGTGGGGTTACCTACAATGAGCAGTTCTTC
>.|TRBJ1-2|once|TRBV28
CASTLGGGYTF
TGTGCCAGCACCCTAGGGGGGGGCTACACCTTC
>.|TRBJ1-2|.|TRBV2
CASSVSHRGYTF
TGTGCCAGCAGTGTAAGCCATCGGGGCTACACCTTC
>.|TRBJ2-7|.|TRBV2
CASSGLTYEQYF
TGTGCCAGCAGTGGTCTAACCTACGAGCAGTACTTC
>.|TRBJ2-2|.|TRBV18
CASSLSGQGTGELFF
TGTGCCAGCTCACTTTCCGGACAAGGCACCGGGGAGCTGTTTTTT
>TRBD2|TRBJ2-3|.|TRBV4-1
CASSHFGGALNTDTQYF
TGCGCCAGCAGCCATTTCGGGGGGGCCCTAAACACAGATACGCAGTATTTT
>.|TRBJ1-2|.|TRBV11-3
CASSRTERYGYTF
TGTGCCAGCTCCCGGACGGAGAGATATGGCTACACCTTC
>TRBD2|TRBJ2-5|.|TRBV19
CASKRSGGQETQYF
TGTGCCAGTAAACGTAGCGGGGGCCAAGAGACCCAGTACTTC
>.|TRBJ2-1|.|TRBV28
CASSRLDLLGNEQFF
TGTGCCAGCAGTCGATTGGATCTCCTAGGGAATGAGCAGTTCTTC
>TRBD1|TRBJ1-6|.|TRBV6-1
CASSEWGQGDSPLHF
TGTGCCAGCAGTGAATGGGGTCAGGGGGATTCACCCCTCCACTTT
>.|TRBJ1-3|.|TRBV11-3
CASSLGRLSGNTIYF
TGTGCCAGCAGCTTAGGTCGTCTCTCTGGAAACACCATATATTTT
>.|TRBJ1-5|.|TRBV28
CASSFEGRSNQPQHF
TGTGCCAGCAGTTTTGAGGGACGGAGCAATCAGCCCCAGCATTTT
>.|TRBJ2-2|once|TRBV3-1/TRBV3-2
CASSQIRGTGELFF
TGTGCCAGCAGCCAGATCAGGGGCACCGGGGAGCTGTTTTTT
>.|TRBJ2-5|.|TRBV7-3
CASSLRRGETQYF
TGTGCCAGCAGCTTAAGAAGGGGAGAGACCCAGTACTTC
>.|TRBJ2-1|.|TRBV5-4
CASSSPGTEGYNEQFF
TGTGCCAGCAGCTCTCCCGGGACGGAAGGTTACAATGAGCAGTTCTTC
>TRBD1|TRBJ2-7|.|TRBV7-6
CASSERTGRGDAQYF
TGTGCCAGCAGCGAAAGGACAGGCCGGGGCGACGCGCAGTACTTC
>.|TRBJ2-5|.|TRBV28
CASRTTETQYF
TGTGCCAGCCGGACAACGGAGACCCAGTACTTC
>TRBD1|TRBJ1-2|.|TRBV29-1
CSVTQTGVYLFF
TGCAGCGTGACGCAGACAGGGGTCTACCTTTTCTTC
>.|TRBJ1-4|.|TRBV7-8
CASSLMGVTNEKLFF
TGTGCCAGCAGCTTAATGGGGGTAACTAATGAAAAACTGTTTTTT
>.|TRBJ2-7|.|TRBV19
CASSTRAVAENTFSYEQYF
TGTGCCAGTAGCACCAGGGCGGTAGCGGAGAACACATTCTCCTACGAGCAGTACTTC
>.|TRBJ1-6|few|TRBV27
CASSLGGPGTYNSPLHF
TGTGCCAGCAGTTTAGGGGGACCGGGGACCTATAATTCACCCCTCCACTTT
>.|TRBJ1-5|once|TRBV4-1
CASSQAGSDNQPQHF
TGCGCCAGCAGCCAAGCAGGGAGTGACAATCAGCCCCAGCATTTT
>TRBD1|TRBJ1-2|once|TRBV27
CASSLYQGAMEYGYTF
TGTGCCAGCAGTTTATATCAGGGGGCGATGGAGTATGGCTACACCTTC
>.|TRBJ2-7|.|TRBV25-1
CASSLGGGSSSYEQYF
TGTGCCAGCAGTTTAGGTGGCGGATCGAGCTCCTACGAGCAGTACTTC
>TRBD1|TRBJ1-1|.|TRBV4-1
CASSQSGGPNTEAFF
TGCGCCAGCAGCCAATCAGGGGGCCCGAACACTGAAGCTTTCTTT
>TRBD1|TRBJ1-1|.|TRBV5-1
CASSLSGTGGNTEAFF
TGCGCCAGCAGCTTGTCGGGGACAGGGGGGAACACTGAAGCTTTCTTT
>TRBD1|TRBJ1-3|.|TRBV7-9
CASSPGQGLSGNTIYF
TGTGCCAGCAGCCCAGGACAGGGGCTCTCTGGAAACACCATATATTTT
>.|TRBJ2-2|.|TRBV28
CASSLPNNGELFF
TGTGCCAGCAGTTTACCAAACAACGGGGAGCTGTTTTTT
>.|TRBJ1-3|once|TRBV7-9
CASSIRTVTSGNTIYF
TGTGCCAGCAGCATTAGGACGGTTACCTCTGGAAACACCATATATTTT
>TRBD1|TRBJ1-2|.|TRBV27
CASSPWDRGLGYGYTF
TGTGCCAGCAGTCCCTGGGACAGGGGGCTGGGCTATGGCTACACCTTC
>.|TRBJ2-7|.|TRBV27
CASSLGSHYEQYF
TGTGCCAGCAGTTTAGGATCCCACTACGAGCAGTACTTC
>TRBD1|TRBJ2-3|.|TRBV5-8
CASSLGQTGDTDTQYF
TGTGCCAGCAGCTTGGGACAAACAGGGGACACAGATACGCAGTATTTT
>.|TRBJ2-1|.|TRBV20-1
CSASEINNEQFF
TGCAGTGCTAGTGAGATAAACAATGAGCAGTTCTTC
>.|TRBJ1-1|.|TRBV5-8
CASSFYVGVLSNTEAFF
TGTGCCAGCAGCTTTTATGTCGGGGTGCTATCGAACACTGAAGCTTTCTTT
>.|TRBJ2-3|.|TRBV9
CASSPTPRGTDTQYF
TGTGCCAGCAGCCCGACCCCGCGGGGTACAGATACGCAGTATTTT
>.|TRBJ1-2|.|TRBV7-8
CASSSLGAGNYGYTF
TGTGCCAGCAGCTCCCTAGGGGCGGGTAACTATGGCTACACCTTC
>TRBD2|TRBJ2-7|.|TRBV29-1
CSALSGGLSYEQYF
TGCAGCGCCCTTAGCGGGGGGCTGTCCTACGAGCAGTACTTC
>TRBD2|TRBJ2-1|.|TRBV6-4
CASSQMTSGRGEQFF
TGTGCCAGCAGCCAGATGACTAGCGGGAGAGGAGAGCAGTTCTTC
>.|TRBJ2-3|.|TRBV3-1/TRBV3-2
CASSQDHRPEDTQYF
TGTGCCAGCAGCCAAGATCACCGTCCCGAAGATACGCAGTATTTT
>.|TRBJ2-2|once|TRBV2
CASSDNSPNTGELFF
TGTGCCAGCAGTGACAACAGCCCGAACACCGGGGAGCTGTTTTTT
>.|TRBJ1-1|.|TRBV6-1
CASSEAGVGVTEAFF
TGTGCCAGCAGTGAAGCGGGGGTCGGGGTCACTGAAGCTTTCTTT
>.|TRBJ2-7|.|TRBV7-2
CASSPGFQGKELYF
TGTGCCAGCAGCCCAGGGTTTCAAGGAAAGGAATTATACTTC
>.|TRBJ1-5|.|TRBV19
CASTTAPLNQPQHF
TGTGCCAGTACGACAGCCCCCTTAAATCAGCCCCAGCATTTT